This T cell receptor beta chain was documented in a study of blood T cell repertoires in COVID-19. Assay: immunoSEQ multiplex PCR; the TCRdb copy retains only in-frame clones and omits some. The repertoire holds a few hundred thousand clones, with about 87% as singletons. During active infection, Seattle patients enrolled and were then monitored through disease. This clonotype was obtained from a woman aged 50 to 60 with COVID-19, enrolled during active disease. Sequenced sample: peripheral blood.

The CDR3 DNA is TGCAGTGCTAACCAGGGTCACGAGCAGTACTTC. Translating it yields CSANQGHEQYF. This sequence joins TRBV20-1 and TRBJ2-7, with D perhaps matching TRBD1 (5 bases). This CDR3 comprises 11 residues. With 4 bases removed from V and 5 bases from J, the gap between germline ends came to 9 bases. Germline CDR1 reads DFQATT; CDR2 reads SNEGSKA (reference sequence).